This T cell receptor (beta chain) was profiled in a study of T-cell memory formation after mild COVID-19. Study results and caveats: Those CD4+ clones that contracted were mainly in CM and EM (CD8+ ones in EMRA). A second wave of clones peaked on day 37, and their SARS-CoV-2 specificity went unconfirmed.

This clonotype was detected only a few times. Its antigen remains unidentified. Employing constant-segment primers, 5'RACE generated TCR alpha and TCR beta cDNA libraries bearing sample barcodes and UMIs. TCRdb re-analysed the 5' RACE reads in MiXCR, keeping a single row per CDR3 protein. The table records roughly 200,000 distinct CDR3 sequences, roughly 17% of them present only once. The V and J ends lost 3 bases and 5 bases, in that order; junction bases with no gene match: 3. This CDR3 has 15 amino acids. In germline, CDR1 is KGHDR, CDR2 SFDVKD. This clonotype was sampled from an adult woman who had mild COVID-19 (a few samples of this study predate the infection). Cell type and time point are not known. V and J are TRBV24-1 and TRBJ2-5, with TRBD1 identical over 12 bases. Sequencing input: PBMCs or a T cell subset sorted from them (not recorded which). The CDR3 DNA is TGTGCCACCAGTGATCCGGGACAGGGGGCGGAGACCCAGTACTTC. Translation gives CATSDPGQGAETQYF.